This TCR beta chain stems from a study of blood T cell repertoires in COVID-19. Study overall: Sites in the United States, Italy and Spain provided acute and convalescent COVID-19 samples. Sources were T cells, B-cell-depleted T cells, or PBMCs; the material itself was cDNA or gDNA.

This clone has just one count. CDR3 length: 15 residues. The V end was cut by 5 bases, the J end by 0 bases, with 10 bases between. Looked up from germline, CDR1 is SGHTA and CDR2 is FQGTGA. Original analysis: Reference gene primer amplification in the assay estimated nucleated cell counts. Profiled with immunoSEQ multiplex PCR; TCRdb holds only in-frame clones, not every one. That table supplies the V and J calls and clone size; D and trimming were determined from the DNA. Of around 78,000 clones in the sample, over 70% were seen once. The chain is built from TRBV7-3 and TRBJ2-2, with D possibly matching TRBD1 (6 bases). This TCR was sampled from a man aged 45-60 years with active COVID-19. Sequenced: peripheral blood. The CDR3 DNA is TGTGCCAGCAGCGGGGGCGTCGCGAACACCGGGGAGCTGTTTTTT. It yields the protein CASSGGVANTGELFF.